Listed here are 26 T cell receptor beta chains from one sample, sequenced in a study of blood T cell repertoires in COVID-19. Some clones are missing from TCRdb's copy, which holds only in-frame ones; the method was immunoSEQ multiplex PCR. Of tens of thousands of clones detected, 88% appear once; the ten largest clones hold roughly 3%. Sequencing used peripheral blood. These receptors were obtained from a man aged 50 or older with active COVID-19.

Here the CDR3 reads CASSGGLIDTGELFF. The CDR3 coding sequence is TGTGCCAGCAGCGGGGGCCTGATTGACACCGGGGAGCTGTTTTTT. The chain couples TRBV9 to TRBJ2-2; tentatively, D is TRBD1 (5 bases). The CDR3 has 15 amino acids. V shed 3 bases and J shed 3 bases, with 12 bases lying between them. The germline CDR1 and CDR2 sequences are SGDLS and YYNGEE.

The CDR3 bases are TGTGCCAGCAGTTTTGGGGCGAGCACAGATACGCAGTATTTT. This sequence encodes CASSFGASTDTQYF. The chain employs TRBV6-6 and TRBJ2-3; D perhaps matches TRBD1 (5 bases). Between the trimmed V and J ends, which lost 4 bases and 0 bases, there was a span of 8 bases. Germline CDR1 reads MNHNY; CDR2 reads SVGAGI (reference sequence). This CDR3 region has 14 residues.

The rearrangement links TRBV7-8 to TRBJ2-2; 9 bases are a match to TRBD2. The CDR3 is 19 residues long. Per the germline V gene, CDR1 is SGHVS and CDR2 is FQNEAQ. V trimming: 1 base; J trimming: 0 bases; junction bases outside the gene matches: 9. The CDR3 sequence is CASSLGRLAGRANTGELFF. CDR3 DNA sequence: TGTGCCAGCAGCTTAGGGCGCCTAGCGGGACGCGCGAACACCGGGGAGCTGTTTTTT.

The chain has TRBV5-1 and TRBJ1-1; the match to TRBD1 covers 7 bases. The CDR3 runs to 16 residues. V trimming: 5 bases; J trimming: 1 base; junction bases outside the gene matches: 11. Looked up from germline, CDR1 is SGHRS and CDR2 is YFSETQ. The CDR3 sequence is CASRPLRGGENTEAFF. The CDR3 coding sequence is TGCGCCAGCAGACCCCTTCGAGGGGGCGAGAACACTGAAGCTTTCTTT. Using reference TRBV5-1 and TRBJ1-1 for the parts outside the CDR3, the full variable domain is KAGVTQTPRYLIKTRGQQVTLSCSPISGHRSVSWYQQTPGQGLQFLFEYFSETQRNKGNFPGRFSGRQFSNSRSEMNVSTLELGDSALYLCASRPLRGGENTEAFFGQGTRLTVV.

The rearrangement joins TRBV18 to TRBJ2-7; 8 positions agree with TRBD1. The CDR3 is made up of 13 amino acids. Germline V gene data show CDR1 as KGHSH and CDR2 as LQKENI. V gave up 3 bases and J gave up 3 bases; unmatched junction bases: 1. CDR3 sequence (DNA): TGTGCCAGCTCACCGGACAGGGTCTACGAGCAGTACGTC. Its translation is CASSPDRVYEQYV.

The chain employs TRBV6-1 and TRBJ2-2; 13 bases line up with TRBD2. The CDR3 has 18 residues. The trim removed 5 bases at V and 0 bases at J, leaving 6 bases unmatched. Germline lookup yields CDR1 MNHNS and CDR2 SASEGT. CDR3: CASSKGLAGAANTGELFF. Here the CDR3 DNA reads TGTGCCAGCAGTAAAGGACTAGCGGGGGCCGCGAACACCGGGGAGCTGTTTTTT.

The chain carries TRBV7-8 and TRBJ1-1; 8 bases map to TRBD1. The CDR3 covers 14 residues. V was clipped by 6 bases and J by 2 bases; unmatched bases: 5. Germline CDR1 is SGHVS and CDR2 is FQNEAQ. The CDR3 spells CASRMDRANTEAFF. The CDR3 DNA reads TGTGCCAGCAGGATGGACAGGGCCAACACTGAAGCTTTCTTT.

The chain uses TRBV6-9 and TRBJ2-7; D may be TRBD1 (5 bases). Trimming took off 1 base at V and 2 bases at J, with 21 bases between the two ends. This CDR3 spans 18 amino acids. Germline values: CDR1 MNHGY, CDR2 SVAAGI. The CDR3 protein is CASSYWGEEPGVPYEQYF. CDR3 in DNA: TGTGCCAGCAGTTATTGGGGCGAGGAACCCGGTGTGCCCTACGAGCAGTACTTC.

The chain links TRBV2 to TRBJ1-4; 7 bases align to TRBD1. CDR1 is SNHLY and CDR2 is FYNNEI in the germline V gene. The CDR3 sequence is 19 residues long. J was trimmed by 8 bases and V by 2 bases; bases with no gene match: 20. The CDR3 DNA is TGTGCCAGCAGTGAATTTCGTGGGACAGCTCAATTGGCGGGGGAAAAACTGTTTTTT. As protein: CASSEFRGTAQLAGEKLFF.

V usage is TRBV7-9 and J usage is TRBJ1-2; no clear D. The V end lost 1 base, the J end lost 3 bases, and 6 bases lay between the germline ends. Germline loops: CDR1 SEHNR, CDR2 FQNEAQ (reference sequence). The CDR3 has 13 amino acids. The CDR3 is CASSLEADYGYTF. In nucleotides, the CDR3 is TGTGCCAGCAGCTTAGAGGCGGACTATGGCTACACCTTC.

The chain recombines TRBV9 with TRBJ2-3; TRBD1 aligns across 8 bases. Germline V CDR1 and CDR2: SGDLS, YYNGEE. The CDR3 is 16 amino acids. After removal of 4 bases from V and 2 bases from J, the junction contained 9 bases not matched to a gene. The CDR3 loop reads CASSPRGLGLTDTQYF. Here the CDR3 DNA reads TGTGCCAGCAGCCCCAGGGGGCTAGGGCTCACAGATACGCAGTATTTT.

This clone ranks as medium-sized. V gene TRBV6-4 combines with J gene TRBJ2-2; the match to TRBD1 covers 8 bases. After removal of 6 bases from V and 1 base from J, the junction contained 4 bases not matched to a gene. Germline V gives CDR1 MRHNA, CDR2 SNTAGT. The CDR3 runs to 15 residues. DNA for the CDR3: TGTGCCAGCAGAATAGACAGGGGGAACACCGGGGAGCTGTTTTTT. Translated: CASRIDRGNTGELFF.

The rearrangement joins TRBV14 to TRBJ1-5; a weak D match, TRBD1 (5 bases). This CDR3 has 14 residues. Germline assignment: CDR1 SGHDN and CDR2 FVKESK. The V gene lost 5 bases and the J gene lost 6 bases, with 14 bases spanning the gap. This CDR3 reads CASSAGVTGQPQHF. The CDR3 nucleotides are TGTGCCAGCAGCGCGGGGGTAACTGGTCAGCCCCAGCATTTT. Filled out from reference TRBV14 and TRBJ1-5, the complete variable domain reads EAGVTQFPSHSVIEKGQTVTLRCDPISGHDNLYWYRRVMGKEIKFLLHFVKESKQDESGMPNNRFLAERTGGTYSTLKVQPAELEDSGVYFCASSAGVTGQPQHFGDGTRLSIL.

This sequence joins TRBV7-9 and TRBJ2-1, with D possibly TRBD1 on 6 matching bases. The length of the CDR3 is 14 residues. Trimming removed 5 bases from V and 9 bases from J, with 17 bases in between. Germline loops: CDR1 SEHNR, CDR2 FQNEAQ (reference sequence). The CDR3 DNA is TGTGCCAGCAGCCACCTCCAGGGGATAGGTGAGCAGTTCTTC. Encoded protein: CASSHLQGIGEQFF.

The V and J genes are TRBV21-1 and TRBJ2-7; TRBD2 reflects the table's D call only, with no check against the DNA. TRBV21-1 is designated a pseudogene. The CDR3 runs 18 residues. The chain's CDR3 is CASSRPLRTSGTSYEQYV. The CDR3 region has the DNA TGTGCCAGCAGCCGACCTTTGCGGACTAGCGGGACCTCCTACGAGCAGTACGTC.

The genes are TRBV5-1 and TRBJ1-2; the D is unclear. Germline loops: CDR1 SGHRS, CDR2 YFSETQ. The CDR3 runs 15 residues. Trimming took off 4 bases at V and 2 bases at J, with 15 bases between the two ends. CDR3 sequence (DNA): TGCGCCAGCAGCCCCTCTTTAGATAGCAACTATGGCTACACCTTC. This gives the protein CASSPSLDSNYGYTF.

The genes are TRBV6-5 and TRBJ1-2; no firm D call. Germline CDR1 and CDR2: MNHEY and SVGAGI. This CDR3 has 13 residues. Trimming took off 8 bases at V and 4 bases at J, with 14 bases between the two ends. CDR3 nucleotides: TGTGCCAGCGGGGAGGGCAGTAGCTATGGCTACACCTTC. The encoded protein is CASGEGSSYGYTF.

V usage is TRBV5-1 and J usage is TRBJ2-1, with 9 bases that match TRBD1. The V and J ends lost 3 bases and 7 bases, in that order; junction bases with no gene match: 5. From germline, CDR1 is SGHRS and CDR2 YFSETQ. The CDR3 loop spans 14 amino acids. CDR3 sequence (DNA): TGCGCCAGCAGCTCCCGGGACAGGGTGAATGAGCAGTTCTTC. It encodes CASSSRDRVNEQFF.

The chain recombines TRBV19 with TRBJ2-1; 8 positions match TRBD2. Germline V gene lookup returns CDR1 LNHDA and CDR2 SQIVND (reference sequence). J was trimmed by 4 bases and V by 6 bases; bases with no gene match: 5. This CDR3 contains 14 residues. The CDR3 spells CASREGGRYNEQFF. The CDR3 DNA reads TGTGCCAGTAGGGAGGGCGGGAGGTACAATGAGCAGTTCTTC. Variable domain in full (rest from reference TRBV19 and TRBJ2-1): DGGITQSPKYLFRKEGQNVTLSCEQNLNHDAMYWYRQDPGQGLRLIYYSQIVNDFQKGDIAEGYSVSREKKESFPLTVTSAQKNPTAFYLCASREGGRYNEQFFGPGTRLTVL.

The count of this clone is one. The chain uses TRBV18 and TRBJ1-1; D ambiguous. The CDR3 spans 13 residues. V gave up 2 bases and J gave up 7 bases, with 11 bases separating them. Looked up from germline, CDR1 is KGHSH and CDR2 is LQKENI. CDR3 amino acids: CASSPVGAVEAFF. The CDR3 DNA sequence: TGTGCCAGCTCACCAGTCGGTGCTGTTGAAGCTTTCTTT.

The chain has TRBV27 and TRBJ1-2, with 10 bases matching TRBD1. Germline CDR1 MNHEY, CDR2 SMNVEV (reference sequence). V shed 5 bases and J 6 bases; nucleotides not matched to a gene: 9. The CDR3 contains 15 residues. CDR3 nucleotides: TGTGCCAGCAGTCCCCGGGACAGGGGATTCGATGGCTACACCTTC. Its protein product is CASSPRDRGFDGYTF.

This chain connects TRBV9 to TRBJ2-1; 10 positions match TRBD1. V shed 3 bases and J 8 bases; nucleotides not matched to a gene: 2. Germline loops: CDR1 SGDLS, CDR2 YYNGEE. The CDR3 is 13 residues long. As DNA, the CDR3 is TGTGCCAGCAGCGCCGGGACAGGGGATGAGCAGTTCTTC. This encodes CASSAGTGDEQFF.

This sequence joins TRBV5-4 and TRBJ1-2, with TRBD1 matching 7 bases. Per germline, CDR1 SGHNT and CDR2 YYREEE (reference sequence). This CDR3 contains 15 residues. V shed 0 bases, J shed 7 bases, and the junction held 9 bases outside the gene matches. The CDR3 bases are TGTGCCAGCAGCTTGGGTAACAGGGGAGAAGGTGGCTACACCTTC. Translation gives CASSLGNRGEGGYTF. The whole variable domain, filled in from reference TRBV5-4 and TRBJ1-2, reads ETGVTQSPTHLIKTRGQQVTLRCSSQSGHNTVSWYQQALGQGPQFIFQYYREEENGRGNFPPRFSGLQFPNYSSELNVNALELDDSALYLCASSLGNRGEGGYTFGSGTRLTVV.

The chain employs TRBV10-2 and TRBJ1-5, with a possible D match to TRBD1 (6 bases). Germline CDR1 and CDR2: WSHSY and SAAADI. Between the trimmed V and J ends, which lost 6 bases and 2 bases, there was a span of 11 bases. The CDR3 is 14 residues long. The CDR3 region has the DNA TGCGCCAGCAGGGTAGGGGGGGGCAATCAGCCCCAGCATTTT. Translating gives CASRVGGGNQPQHF.

The rearrangement uses TRBV19 and TRBJ2-3; TRBD2 aligns across 14 bases. CDR1 is LNHDA and CDR2 is SQIVND in the germline V gene (reference sequence). There are 19 residues in the CDR3. J gave up 6 bases and V 3 bases, and 14 bases lay outside the gene matches. The CDR3 loop reads CASSITRLAGGPAGDTQYF. The CDR3 nucleotides read TGTGCCAGTAGTATTACCCGACTAGCGGGAGGGCCGGCGGGGGATACGCAGTATTTT.

V gene TRBV7-2 combines with J gene TRBJ2-3; 11 bases are a match to TRBD2. The germline V gene has CDR1 SGHTA and CDR2 FQGNSA. V lost 6 bases to trimming and J lost 7 bases; unmatched junction nucleotides: 12. The CDR3 is made up of 16 amino acids. The CDR3 sequence: CASRGNSGGVINTQYF. The CDR3 bases are TGTGCCAGCAGGGGAAATAGCGGGGGGGTGATAAATACGCAGTATTTT.